The source of this T cell receptor beta chain is a study of T cell responses to AZD1222 COVID-19 vaccine (dated by TCRdb to about 2021). For the wider study: TCR sequencing was performed for 230 to 250 trial participants, of whom some 200 were given two doses of AZD1222 and about 25 were given two doses of MenACWY control vaccine. Trial participants were enrolled by age into 18-55, 56-69 and 70-plus year subgroups, with around 150, 28 and 57 TCR-sequenced participants respectively. Summary of the overall study and its limitations: Because no samples from the day 14 peak response were available, repertoires could be characterized only after the peak T cell response. Conclusions about previously exposed vaccinees were limited because only 6 or 7 AZD1222 recipients were SARS-CoV-2 seropositive at baseline. In the small 56-69-year group, the increase in depth fell short of significance, most likely because of low power. Participants were mostly white British and included more females than males, and it was suggested by the authors that clonal diversity may have been underestimated. Vaccine-associated CD4 TCRs spanned the whole spike protein, with dominant responses in regions 160-218 and 743-854. After two AZD1222 doses, both the breadth and the depth of spike-specific TCRs were significantly higher than at day 0 and than in MenACWY recipients. Reportedly, almost half of the unique spike-specific TCRs recognized epitopes lying outside the regions that are mutated in the B.1.351 and B.1.1.7 variants.

The germline V gene yields LGHNA for CDR1 and YNFKEQ for CDR2. The CDR3 numbers 16 residues from cysteine through phenylalanine. Only the CDR3 DNA is retained, 48 bases long and in frame from the first base. Trimming removed 0 bases from V and 8 bases from J; the gene matches leave 9 bases unexplained. The intended sense of this specimen's time point label: baseline before first vaccination. The treatment or condition label, read with the paper, signifies: meningococcal conjugate vaccine given as trial control. Vaccinee samples were obtained from the UK trials COV001 and COV002, which included a single-blind randomized controlled phase 2/3 trial of AZD1222 (ChAdOx1 nCoV-19) in healthy adults. For TCRbeta chain sequencing, PBMC samples from trial participants were taken at day 0 and at day 28 after the second dose. Points on this clone: Its antigen is still unknown. Base quality data are lacking; no much larger clone is found one base away.

The CDR3 regions of human TCRbeta chains were analyzed by immunosequencing. Turning to the authors' computational methods: TCRs in the repertoires were matched against a reference library of SARS-CoV-2-specific TCRs that had been generated with the MIRA antigen-specificity platform. Breadth meant the fraction of unique TCRs that were SARS-CoV-2-associated, whereas depth meant the fraction of total T cells that were SARS-CoV-2-associated. Using the MIRA data, each spike-specific TCR was mapped to the spike region that the TCR reacts to and placed in a CD4 or CD8 class. Log10-transformed breadth and depth values were compared by one-way ANOVA with Sidak's multiple comparisons tests. Imported from immuneACCESS, the table was reduced by TCRdb to in-frame sequences with V and J called. These copies leave out some clones; in studies compared against another copy, an unresolved V gene accounts for under half, and the cause of the remainder is not known. V and J calls and clone size are copied from that table; D and trimming were computed from the DNA. This sample has around 110,000 clones in its table, and 75% to 90% of those were observed once. 3.9% of the sample is in the top ten clones.

The origin of this receptor is an adult in good health. The chain is assembled from TRBV4-2 and TRBJ1-4; 7 nucleotides in the junction match TRBD1. This material consisted of peripheral blood, taken on day 0 of MenACWY control vaccination. The DNA sequence follows: TGTGCCAGCAGCCAAGAGGGCAGGGGGATAGGAGAAAAACTGTTTTTT. This encodes CASSQEGRGIGEKLFF.